Following are 4 T cell receptor beta chains from one sample sequenced in a study of early T cells in non-severe SARS-CoV-2 infection. One entry per CDR3 protein results from TCRdb running MiXCR on the 5' RACE reads. The sample contains 25,000 to 30,000 distinct CDR3 sequences, about 4% of which appear only once. Sequenced sample: whole blood. Receptor source: an adult who was a healthcare worker with PCR-confirmed SARS-CoV-2 infection or an uninfected control (not recorded which).

The chain uses TRBV28 and TRBJ2-7, with TRBD1 identical over 7 bases. The CDR3 extends over 15 amino acids. The germline gives CDR1 MDHEN, CDR2 SYDVKM. The J segment lost 1 base and the V segment lost 2 bases, leaving 5 bases of the junction unmatched. The CDR3 region has the DNA TGTGCCAGCAGTTTAGTGGGGACAGATTCCTACGAGCAGTACTTC. Translating gives CASSLVGTDSYEQYF.

This clonotype was found many times. This chain links TRBV10-3 with TRBJ2-1; 9 positions match TRBD1. The CDR3 is 14 amino acids. Germline-derived CDR1 and CDR2 are ENHRY and SYGVKD. V lost 7 bases to trimming and J lost 8 bases; unmatched junction nucleotides: 9. In DNA form, the CDR3 reads TGTGCCATCACACAGGGGGCGGGAGTAGATGAGCAGTTCTTC. Translated: CAITQGAGVDEQFF.

In this sample, this clonotype turned up many times. The V and J genes are TRBV7-9 and TRBJ1-1; D perhaps matches TRBD1 (5 bases). V lost 11 bases and J 2 bases, leaving 15 bases between the germline ends. The CDR3 has 13 amino acids. Germline V gene sequence: CDR1 SEHNR, CDR2 FQNEAQ (reference sequence). The DNA of the CDR3 is TGTGCCGGTACCCCGGGGGTCAACACTGAAGCTTTCTTT. Its translation: CAGTPGVNTEAFF.

This clonotype has more than one count but fewer than ten. The V call is TRBV10-3, the J call TRBJ2-7; 11 nucleotides agree with TRBD2. With V trimmed by 10 bases and J by 3 bases, 11 bases remained unmatched. The germline CDR1 and CDR2 sequences are ENHRY and SYGVKD. The CDR3 length is 15 residues. The CDR3: CANKETSGTLYEQYF. As DNA, the CDR3 is TGTGCCAACAAAGAGACTAGCGGGACCCTCTACGAGCAGTACTTC.